These T cell receptor beta chains were read from a single sample in a study of OX40 agonist ivuxolimab in advanced cancers. The assay was immunoSEQ multiplex PCR, and TCRdb's table has in-frame clones only and misses some. Altogether around 94,000 clones are present, around 90% being singletons, with the ten largest covering 3% to 4%. Sample: CD4+ or CD8+ T cells sorted from blood, taken in a trial of the OX40 agonist ivuxolimab. These receptors originate from an adult with an advanced solid tumor such as melanoma, head and neck, liver or kidney cancer. Each CDR3 is given without its conserved first and last residue. For some rows the clone size is stated as once, few or many, or as a class when expanded; others skip it.

>TRBV28|11|.
ASSLKGDTEAF
>TRBV11-3|11|.
ASSFGQVGEQY
>TRBV19|13|.
ASSMGTGHNYGYT
>TRBV11-2|13|.
ASSSRFGSTDTQY
>TRBV9|15|.
ASSVNSARLDTGELF
>TRBV27|11|.
ASSFGQTYEQY
>TRBV6-5|12|.
ASSYGGESYGYT
>TRBV19|13|.
ASSINLQGYTEAF
>TRBV14|16|once
ASSQDVWTGGMNTEAF
>TRBV29-1|12|.
SVDGTSFSNEQF
>TRBV19|10|.
ASMGDGNTIY
>TRBV7-8|15|.
ASSLTNPGLAGHEQY
>TRBV5-4|14|.
ASSLLSGINTGELF
>TRBV7-6|13|.
ASSLRLGDFYEQY
>TRBV5-6|14|.
ASSPGGWDGNSPLH
>TRBV5-1|14|.
ASSLVGQMTGNTIY
>TRBV4-3|12|.
ASSQGRETGELF